Listed here are 18 T cell receptor beta chains from one sample, sequenced in a study of patients and donors after allogeneic stem cell transplantation. TCRdb called the RT-PCR reads again in MiXCR, with one record for every CDR3 protein. The sample has around 200,000 distinct CDR3 sequences, 38% seen once. The sequencing sample was made of blood, either unsorted or a sorted T cell fraction (not recorded which). These TCRs come from a human donor who was either an allogeneic HSCT recipient or a stem cell or donor lymphocyte infusion donor (not recorded which). It is not recorded whose cells these are; they may come from a transplant donor.

V usage is TRBV5-4 and J usage is TRBJ2-6, with D unclear. Per the germline V gene, CDR1 is SGHNT and CDR2 is YYREEE (reference sequence). This CDR3 spans 15 amino acids. Trimming pared 4 bases from V and 0 bases from J, leaving 8 bases between. The CDR3 region is CASSRYLSGANVLTF. In nucleotides, the CDR3 is TGTGCCAGCAGCCGTTACCTCTCTGGGGCCAACGTCCTGACTTTC.

This clonotype turned up a few times. V usage is TRBV12-3 or TRBV12-4 and J usage is TRBJ1-1, with a possible D match to TRBD1 (5 bases). The CDR3 has 12 amino acids. V lost 6 bases, J lost 7 bases, and 12 bases lay in between. DNA for the CDR3: TGTGCCAGCAGCCCCCGGAGGGGTGAAGCTTTCTTT. It yields the protein CASSPRRGEAFF.

This chain links TRBV5-1 with TRBJ1-2; 7 bases agree with TRBD1. The V segment lost 0 bases and the J segment 4 bases; nucleotides outside the gene matches: 6. Germline V gene sequence: CDR1 SGHRS, CDR2 YFSETQ. The CDR3 is 15 amino acids. CDR3 DNA sequence: TGCGCCAGCAGCTTGGAAGGACAGGTTGGCTATGGCTACACCTTC. Its translation: CASSLEGQVGYGYTF.

This clonotype was seen a single time. This chain joins TRBV7-3 and TRBJ1-1; 8 bases are a match to TRBD1. Trimming took 4 bases from V and 6 from J; bases not matched to a gene: 1. The CDR3 runs to 12 residues. The germline V gene has CDR1 SGHTA and CDR2 FQGTGA. The CDR3 nucleotides are TGTGCCAGCAGCTCACAGGGGGCTGAAGCTTTCTTT. Amino acids: CASSSQGAEAFF.

The genes are TRBV2 and TRBJ1-1, with no clear D. Germline values: CDR1 SNHLY, CDR2 FYNNEI. This CDR3 is 11 amino acids long. The V gene lost 7 bases and the J gene lost 4 bases, with 7 bases spanning the gap. The chain's CDR3 is CASNPSTEAFF. CDR3 sequence (DNA): TGTGCCAGCAATCCATCCACTGAAGCTTTCTTT.

This sequence joins TRBV10-2 and TRBJ1-2, with D maybe TRBD1 (5 bases). CDR1 WSHSY and CDR2 SAAADI come from the germline V gene. The V and J ends lost 5 bases and 8 bases respectively, with 9 bases between them. The CDR3 covers 11 residues. The CDR3 DNA follows: TGCGCCAGCAGTATGCAGGGAGGCTACACCTTC. It yields the protein CASSMQGGYTF.

This clonotype has more than one count but fewer than ten. This chain joins TRBV5-5 and TRBJ1-2; tentatively, D is TRBD1 (5 bases). From germline, CDR1 is SGHKS and CDR2 YYEKEE (reference sequence). The CDR3 spans 15 residues. V was clipped by 0 bases and J by 6 bases, with 15 bases between them. CDR3 in amino acids: CASSLADFEGDGYTF. The CDR3 nucleotides are TGTGCCAGCAGCTTGGCCGACTTTGAAGGGGATGGCTACACCTTC.

J is TRBJ1-5 and V is TRBV28; a possible D gene is TRBD1 (5 bases). CDR1 and CDR2 from the germline V gene are MDHEN and SYDVKM. V dropped 4 bases and J dropped 5 bases, with 6 bases sitting between them. The CDR3 has 12 residues. CDR3 in DNA: TGTGCCAGCAGTTCGACAGATCAGCCCCAGCATTTT. Translation: CASSSTDQPQHF.

The J gene is TRBJ1-1, the V gene TRBV12-3 or TRBV12-4, with TRBD1 identical over 12 bases. V was pared by 3 bases and J by 8 bases, with 16 bases of the junction left unmatched. The CDR3 sequence is 18 residues long. The CDR3 DNA reads as TGTGCCAGCAGTTTTTACCCCACCGGGACAGGGGGCTGGGGGGAAGCTTTCTTT. Encoded protein: CASSFYPTGTGGWGEAFF.

The table lists this clonotype with a few counts. The chain couples TRBV29-1 to TRBJ1-2; maybe TRBD1 (5 bases). The ends were cut back, 6 bases at V and 4 bases at J, with 18 bases in the middle. The CDR3 consists of 14 residues. The germline gives CDR1 SQVTM, CDR2 ANQGSEA. The CDR3 loop is CSVRPLDSSYGYTF. Here the CDR3 DNA reads TGCAGCGTCCGCCCCCTCGACAGTTCCTATGGCTACACCTTC.

The chain uses TRBV5-1 and TRBJ2-7; TRBD1 or TRBD2 may be the D gene (5 bases each). Trimming left V 3 bases short and J 7 bases short, with 14 bases between. CDR1 is SGHRS and CDR2 is YFSETQ in the germline V gene. This CDR3 is built from 13 residues. In nucleotides, the CDR3 is TGCGCCAGCAGCTCCCTTGGGACCGGAGAGCAGTACTTC. Encoded protein: CASSSLGTGEQYF.

The V gene is TRBV4-2, the J gene TRBJ1-5; D is uncertain. Looked up from germline, CDR1 is LGHNA and CDR2 is YNFKEQ. The CDR3 has 14 residues. Trimming pared 4 bases from V and 0 bases from J, leaving 7 bases between. The CDR3 sequence: CASSPLGSNQPQHF. The CDR3 DNA is TGTGCCAGCAGCCCGTTGGGTAGCAATCAGCCCCAGCATTTT.

This chain links TRBV6-6 with TRBJ1-3; no clear D gene. CDR3 length: 12 amino acids. The germline V and J ends were trimmed by 3 bases and 4 bases, with 4 bases remaining between them. In germline, CDR1 is MNHNY, CDR2 SVGAGI (reference sequence). CDR3 sequence: CASSYLGNTIYF. The CDR3 nucleotides are TGTGCCAGCAGTTATCTGGGAAACACCATATATTTT.

This clonotype has a handful of counts. The chain is built from TRBV5-1 and TRBJ1-1; the D is unclear. The germline V gene encodes CDR1 SGHRS and CDR2 YFSETQ. This CDR3 is built from 16 residues. The V and J ends lost 2 bases and 0 bases respectively, with 14 bases between them. This CDR3 reads CASSLNTEGLNTEAFF. The CDR3 DNA is TGCGCCAGCAGCTTAAATACTGAGGGCCTGAACACTGAAGCTTTCTTT. Full variable domain (remainder filled in from reference TRBV5-1 and TRBJ1-1): KAGVTQTPRYLIKTRGQQVTLSCSPISGHRSVSWYQQTPGQGLQFLFEYFSETQRNKGNFPGRFSGRQFSNSRSEMNVSTLELGDSALYLCASSLNTEGLNTEAFFGQGTRLTVV.

V is TRBV2 and J is TRBJ2-7; D not resolved. This CDR3 is built from 14 residues. The germline V and J ends were trimmed by 0 bases and 3 bases, with 9 bases remaining between them. Per germline, CDR1 SNHLY and CDR2 FYNNEI. CDR3 in amino acids: CASSEALLGYEQYF. CDR3 DNA: TGTGCCAGCAGTGAAGCGCTTCTAGGCTACGAGCAGTACTTC.

The chain employs TRBV5-1 and TRBJ1-3; weak D call: TRBD1 (6 bases). This CDR3 region has 15 residues. Trimming stripped 4 bases from V and 0 bases from J, with 11 bases between. CDR1 is SGHRS, CDR2 YFSETQ, per germline. The CDR3 DNA is TGCGCCAGCAGCCTGACAGGTTACTCTGGAAACACCATATATTTT. Translated, it gives CASSLTGYSGNTIYF. The full variable domain, rest sourced from reference TRBV5-1 and TRBJ1-3, is KAGVTQTPRYLIKTRGQQVTLSCSPISGHRSVSWYQQTPGQGLQFLFEYFSETQRNKGNFPGRFSGRQFSNSRSEMNVSTLELGDSALYLCASSLTGYSGNTIYFGEGSWLTVV.

This clonotype was found a few times. This CDR3 is CSAPALGSSYNSPLHF. The CDR3 DNA follows: TGCAGTGCCCCGGCCCTGGGAAGCTCCTATAATTCACCCCTCCACTTT. The chain links TRBV20-1 to TRBJ1-6; no reliable D call. CDR3 size: 16 residues. Deletions cut 6 bases from V and 0 bases from J, with 15 bases between. Per the germline V gene, CDR1 is DFQATT and CDR2 is SNEGSKA (reference sequence).

There are a few counts of this clonotype. The chain couples TRBV7-2 to TRBJ1-2; D is perhaps TRBD1 (5 bases). CDR1 is SGHTA, CDR2 FQGNSA, per germline. The germline V and J ends were trimmed by 5 bases and 5 bases, with 15 bases remaining between them. The CDR3 is 14 residues long. CDR3 nucleotide sequence: TGTGCCAGCAGCGCCCGGACACTTAATTATGGCTACACCTTC. Protein product: CASSARTLNYGYTF.